This T cell receptor (beta chain) was sequenced in a study of CD8 T cells in ankylosing spondylitis. The study, taken as a whole, reports: Within ankylosing spondylitis blood, a TCR beta motif made up of several highly homologous variants appeared to be characteristic.

Details on this clonotype: The antigen remains undetermined.

Quantitative 5'-RACE with molecular barcodes generated TCR beta libraries. TCRdb processed the 5' RACE reads anew with MiXCR; each CDR3 protein has one entry. This table holds around 340,000 distinct CDR3 sequences, roughly 15% found once. The sequenced material came from blood, either unsorted or a sorted T cell fraction (not recorded which). The clonotype comes from a male donor with ankylosing spondylitis or in good health (not recorded which).

CDR3 DNA sequence: TGCAGTGCCCAGGACCACTACGAGCAGTACTTC. Translation gives CSAQDHYEQYF. The chain links TRBV20-1 to TRBJ2-7; D is unresolved. This CDR3 contains 11 residues. Germline-derived CDR1 and CDR2 are DFQATT and SNEGSKA (reference sequence). Trimming left V 6 bases short and J 3 bases short, with 9 bases between.